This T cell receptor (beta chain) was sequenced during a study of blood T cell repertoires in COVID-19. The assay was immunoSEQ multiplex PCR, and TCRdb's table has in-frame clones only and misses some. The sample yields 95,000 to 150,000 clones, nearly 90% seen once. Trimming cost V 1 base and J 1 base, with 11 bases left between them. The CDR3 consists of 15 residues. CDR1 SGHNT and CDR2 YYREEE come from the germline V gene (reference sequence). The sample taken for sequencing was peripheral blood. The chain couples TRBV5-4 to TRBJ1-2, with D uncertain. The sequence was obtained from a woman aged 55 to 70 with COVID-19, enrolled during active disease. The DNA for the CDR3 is TGTGCCAGCAGCTTGAAGGCCGGGTTTAACTATGGCTACACCTTC. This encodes CASSLKAGFNYGYTF.